This TCR beta chain stems from a study of cytomegalovirus exposure and HLA in healthy donors. The study's findings and limits: Rare TCR sequences predominated, though certain public TCRs were found in many donors. In an earlier analysis, most TCR beta V segments were productive about 87% or about 30% of the time. Association of a missense DCLRE1C variant with TCR beta V- and J-gene trimming was reported in a later analysis. The classifier, whose performance was assessed in both the original and validation cohorts, reportedly diagnosed cytomegalovirus status with high specificity and sensitivity.

With respect to this clone: What it recognizes is unknown.

Trimming removed 4 bases at V and 0 bases at J, with 7 bases between. The CDR3 covers 15 residues. The germline V gene encodes CDR1 MNHNS and CDR2 SASEGT. PCR was performed using 60 Vbeta and 13 Jbeta primers. The assay was immunoSEQ multiplex PCR, and TCRdb's table has in-frame clones only and misses some. The sample consists of about 200,000 clones, roughly 73% of them appearing once. Source material: PBMCs. The chain is built from TRBV6-1 and TRBJ1-6; D call uncertain. The receptor's source is a woman in her 30s in good health and CMV-seronegative. The CDR3 region has the DNA TGTGCCAGCAGTGGCGGGAGCTCCTATAATTCACCCCTCCACTTT. It encodes CASSGGSSYNSPLHF.